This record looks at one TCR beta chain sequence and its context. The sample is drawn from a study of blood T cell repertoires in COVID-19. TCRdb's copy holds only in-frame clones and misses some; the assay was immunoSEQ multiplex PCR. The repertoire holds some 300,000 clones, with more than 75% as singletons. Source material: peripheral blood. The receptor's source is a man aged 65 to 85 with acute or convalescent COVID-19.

Written as DNA, the CDR3 is TGTGCCAGCAGTTTTTTTTCCAGGGCCAACCAGCCCCAGCATTTT. The encoded protein is CASSFFSRANQPQHF. The chain recombines TRBV28 with TRBJ1-5, with D possibly TRBD1 on 5 matching bases. Trimming removed 3 bases from V and 7 bases from J, with 16 bases in between. This CDR3 region has 15 residues. Germline V gene data show CDR1 as MDHEN and CDR2 as SYDVKM.